This TCR beta chain was recovered during a study of cytomegalovirus exposure and HLA in healthy donors. The CDR3 is 13 residues long. Germline CDR1 is SQVTM and CDR2 is ANQGSEA. Trimming at V came to 6 bases and at J to 0 bases, leaving 2 bases not matched to a gene. Overall study results and limits: The investigators catalogued 180 or so TCR beta chains as cytomegalovirus-associated.

Turning to this clone: What it recognizes is unknown.

The PCR used 60 Vbeta and 13 Jbeta primers. Generated by immunoSEQ multiplex PCR, the TCRdb table keeps only in-frame clones and is missing some. This sample has 120,000 or so clones; more than 75% occur once, and the top ten carry approximately 11%. The origin of this receptor is a young man in good health and CMV-seropositive. The chain uses TRBV29-1 and TRBJ1-3; 7 positions match TRBD1. The sequenced sample was PBMCs. The CDR3 DNA reads TGCAGCGTGACAGGGTCCTCTGGAAACACCATATATTTT. It encodes CSVTGSSGNTIYF.